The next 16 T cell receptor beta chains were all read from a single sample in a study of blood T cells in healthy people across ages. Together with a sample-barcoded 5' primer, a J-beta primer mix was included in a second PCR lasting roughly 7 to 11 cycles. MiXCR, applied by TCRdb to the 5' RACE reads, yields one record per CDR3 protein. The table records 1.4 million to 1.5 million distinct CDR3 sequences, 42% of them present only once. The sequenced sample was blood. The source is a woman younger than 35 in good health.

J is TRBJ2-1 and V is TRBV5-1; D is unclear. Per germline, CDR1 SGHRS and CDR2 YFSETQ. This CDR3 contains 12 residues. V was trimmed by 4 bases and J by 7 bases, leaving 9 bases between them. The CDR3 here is CASSPVVNEQFF. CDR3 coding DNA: TGCGCCAGCAGCCCCGTTGTGAATGAGCAGTTCTTC.

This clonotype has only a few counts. The CDR3: CAISESLGGLGLAGGRSGNEQFF. In DNA form, the CDR3 reads TGTGCCATCAGTGAGTCTCTTGGAGGACTTGGACTAGCGGGAGGGCGGAGTGGCAATGAGCAGTTCTTC. The rearrangement joins TRBV10-3 to TRBJ2-1, with 15 bases identical to TRBD2. The CDR3 runs to 23 residues. The ends lost 0 bases at V and 6 bases at J; junction bases unmatched: 21. Germline V gene data show CDR1 as ENHRY and CDR2 as SYGVKD.

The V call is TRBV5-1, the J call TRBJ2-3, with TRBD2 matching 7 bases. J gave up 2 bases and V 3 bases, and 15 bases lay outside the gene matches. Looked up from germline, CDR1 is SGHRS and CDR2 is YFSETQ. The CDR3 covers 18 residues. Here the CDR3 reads CASSSKRLLRESTDTQYF. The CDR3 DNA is TGCGCCAGCAGCTCCAAGCGCCTCTTGCGGGAGTCCACAGATACGCAGTATTTT.

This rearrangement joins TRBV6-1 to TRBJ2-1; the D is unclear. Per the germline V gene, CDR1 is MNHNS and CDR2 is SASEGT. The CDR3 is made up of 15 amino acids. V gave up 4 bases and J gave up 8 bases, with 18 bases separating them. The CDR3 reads CASSVGPFHPYEQFF. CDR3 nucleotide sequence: TGTGCCAGCAGTGTAGGGCCATTCCACCCATATGAGCAGTTCTTC.

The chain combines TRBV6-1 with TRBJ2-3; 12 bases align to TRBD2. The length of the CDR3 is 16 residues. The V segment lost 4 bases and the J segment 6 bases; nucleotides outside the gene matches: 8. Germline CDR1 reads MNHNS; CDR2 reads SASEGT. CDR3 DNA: TGTGCCAGCAGTGCCGGACTAGCGGGGAAAGGGGATACGCAGTATTTT. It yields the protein CASSAGLAGKGDTQYF.

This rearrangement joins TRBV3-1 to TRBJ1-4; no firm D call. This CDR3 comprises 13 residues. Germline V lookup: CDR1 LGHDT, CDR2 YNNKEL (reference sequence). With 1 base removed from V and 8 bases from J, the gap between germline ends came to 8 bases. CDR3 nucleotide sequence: TGTGCCAGCAGCCAAGTTGAAGGAGAAAAACTGTTTTTT. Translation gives CASSQVEGEKLFF.

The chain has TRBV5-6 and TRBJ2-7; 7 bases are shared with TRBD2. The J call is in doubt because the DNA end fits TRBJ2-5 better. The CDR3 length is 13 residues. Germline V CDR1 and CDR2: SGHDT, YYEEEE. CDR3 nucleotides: TGTGCCAGCAGCGTGCCGGGAGGAGCGACCCAGTACTTC. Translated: CASSVPGGATQYF.

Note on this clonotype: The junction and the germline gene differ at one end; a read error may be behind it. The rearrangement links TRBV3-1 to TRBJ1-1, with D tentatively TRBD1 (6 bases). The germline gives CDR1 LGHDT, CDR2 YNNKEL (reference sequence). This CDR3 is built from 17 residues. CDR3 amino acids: CASSQDPGGHMNTVAFF. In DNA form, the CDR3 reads TGTGCCAGCAGCCAAGATCCGGGGGGGCATATGAACACTGTAGCTTTCTTT.

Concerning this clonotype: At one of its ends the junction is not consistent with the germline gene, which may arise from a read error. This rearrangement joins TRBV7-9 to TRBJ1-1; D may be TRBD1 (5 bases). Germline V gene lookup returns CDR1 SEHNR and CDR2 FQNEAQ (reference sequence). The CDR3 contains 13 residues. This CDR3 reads CGSNPRDGTEAFF. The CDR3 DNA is TGTGGCAGCAACCCCAGGGATGGCACTGAAGCTTTCTTT.

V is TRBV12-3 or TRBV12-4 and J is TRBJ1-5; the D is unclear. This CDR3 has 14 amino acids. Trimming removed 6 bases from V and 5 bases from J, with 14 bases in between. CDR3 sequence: CASSPGLGHQPQHF. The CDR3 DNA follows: TGTGCCAGCAGCCCAGGACTAGGACATCAGCCCCAGCATTTT.

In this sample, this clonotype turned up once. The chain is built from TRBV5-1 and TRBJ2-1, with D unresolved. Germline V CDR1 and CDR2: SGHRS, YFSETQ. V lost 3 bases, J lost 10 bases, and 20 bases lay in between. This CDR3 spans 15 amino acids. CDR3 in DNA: TGCGCCAGCAGCTCCGTTTCCGGGCCGATGCCGGAGCAGTTCTTC. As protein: CASSSVSGPMPEQFF.

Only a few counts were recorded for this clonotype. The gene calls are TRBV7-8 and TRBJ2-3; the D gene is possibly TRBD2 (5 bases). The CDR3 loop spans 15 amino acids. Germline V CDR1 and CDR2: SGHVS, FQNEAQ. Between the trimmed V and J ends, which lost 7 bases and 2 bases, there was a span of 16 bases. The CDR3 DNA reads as TGTGCCAGCAACGCACTAGGGCGGTCCACAGATACGCAGTATTTT. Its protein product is CASNALGRSTDTQYF.

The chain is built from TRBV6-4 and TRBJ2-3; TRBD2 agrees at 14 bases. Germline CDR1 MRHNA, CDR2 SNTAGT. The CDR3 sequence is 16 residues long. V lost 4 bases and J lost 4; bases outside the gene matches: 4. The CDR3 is CASSVGLAGGPDTQYF. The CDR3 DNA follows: TGTGCCAGCAGTGTCGGACTAGCGGGGGGACCAGATACGCAGTATTTT.

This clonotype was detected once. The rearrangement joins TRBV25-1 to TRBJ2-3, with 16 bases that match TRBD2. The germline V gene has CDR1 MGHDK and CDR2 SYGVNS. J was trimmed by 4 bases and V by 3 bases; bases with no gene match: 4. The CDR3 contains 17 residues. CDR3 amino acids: CASSEGGTSGGADTQYF. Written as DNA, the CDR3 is TGTGCCAGCAGTGAGGGGGGGACTAGCGGGGGGGCAGATACGCAGTATTTT.

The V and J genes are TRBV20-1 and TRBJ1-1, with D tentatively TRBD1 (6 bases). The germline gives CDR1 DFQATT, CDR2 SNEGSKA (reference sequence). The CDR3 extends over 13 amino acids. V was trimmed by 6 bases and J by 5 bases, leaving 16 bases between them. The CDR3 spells CSAALQGRTEAFF. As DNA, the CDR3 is TGCAGTGCGGCATTACAGGGACGGACTGAAGCTTTCTTT.

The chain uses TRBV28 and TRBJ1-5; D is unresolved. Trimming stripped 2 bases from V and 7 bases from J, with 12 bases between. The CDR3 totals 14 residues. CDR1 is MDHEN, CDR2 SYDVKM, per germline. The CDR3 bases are TGTGCCAGCAGTTTAATGCTGGTCTTACAGCCCCAGCATTTT. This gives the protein CASSLMLVLQPQHF.